The next 18 T cell receptor beta chains were all read from a single sample in a study of T cells in women clearing cervical HPV infection. Data came from immunoSEQ multiplex PCR; TCRdb stores just in-frame clones and leaves some out. The clone table shows about 28,000 clones, with the ten largest holding roughly 8.4%. Sequencing was done on a sample of blood buffy coat. The source is a woman between 18 and 70 years old with a cervical HPV16 infection that either progressed to CIN3+ or cleared (not recorded which).

As to this clone: The read gets to within 3 residues of the CDR3 end, and the germline J gene fills in the rest. The V call is TRBV5-6, the J call TRBJ1-6; maybe TRBD1 (5 bases). The CDR3 extends over 14 amino acids. The V gene lost 7 bases and the J gene lost 6 bases, with 14 bases spanning the gap. CDR1 is SGHDT and CDR2 is YYEEEE in the germline V gene. CDR3 in amino acids: CASYPRTPNSPLHF. Partial CDR3 DNA: TGTGCCAGCTATCCGAGGACACCTAATTCACCC.

In the case of this clone: Sequencing ends 3 residues short of the CDR3 end; the germline J gene provides the rest. The rearrangement uses TRBV20-1 and TRBJ2-7; 10 nucleotides agree with TRBD1. The CDR3 runs 13 residues. Germline loops: CDR1 DFQATT, CDR2 SNEGSKA (reference sequence). V dropped 6 bases and J dropped 3; count of bases not matched to a gene: 5. CDR3 sequence reads: CSATGQGYYEQYF. CDR3 DNA, as far as it was read: TGCAGTGCCACGGGACAGGGGTACTACGAG.

Notes on this clone: The CDR3 end lies 3 residues beyond the end of the read and is filled in from the germline J gene. The chain is built from TRBV20-1 and TRBJ2-5, with D perhaps matching TRBD2 (5 bases). Deletions cut 1 base from V and 5 bases from J, with 11 bases between. The CDR3 is 13 residues long. The germline CDR1 and CDR2 sequences are DFQATT and SNEGSKA (reference sequence). CDR3 DNA (partial): TGCAGTGCTAGAGTTCGGGGTCCCGAGACC. Translating it yields CSARVRGPET. The entire CDR3 sequence reads CSARVRGPETQYF.

A remark on this clone: Read sequence stops 3 residues before the CDR3 end, and the germline J gene provides the missing end. This chain uses TRBV7-2 with TRBJ2-2; 7 nucleotides match TRBD1. CDR3 length equals 14 residues. Germline lookup yields CDR1 SGHTA and CDR2 FQGNSA. This CDR3 reads CASSSGTANSPLFF. CDR3 bases read: TGTGCCAGCAGCTCCGGGACAGCAAATTCACCG.

With regard to this clone: The CDR3 end lies 3 residues beyond the end of the read and is filled in from the germline J gene. This rearrangement joins TRBV5-1 to TRBJ2-1, with TRBD2 matching 8 bases. This CDR3 spans 15 amino acids. Germline V gene lookup returns CDR1 SGHRS and CDR2 YFSETQ. The ends lost 4 bases at V and 9 bases at J; junction bases unmatched: 12. The DNA read from the CDR3 is TGCGCCAGCAGCACGGAGGGGCGGGGGGCTAGTGAG. Translating it yields CASSTEGRGASE. The whole CDR3 sequence reads CASSTEGRGASEQFF.

To note about this clone: Read data end 3 residues before the CDR3 end; the end is taken from the germline J gene. V gene TRBV18 combines with J gene TRBJ2-1; 7 bases agree with TRBD1. CDR1 and CDR2 from the germline V gene are KGHSH and LQKENI. This CDR3 comprises 15 residues. J was trimmed by 1 base and V by 3 bases; bases with no gene match: 3. The DNA read from the CDR3 is TGTGCCAGCTCACCGACAGGGTTTTCCTACAATGAG. The encoded protein is CASSPTGFSYNE. The whole CDR3 sequence is CASSPTGFSYNEQFF.

Regarding this clone: Sequencing ends 3 residues short of the CDR3 end; the germline J gene provides the rest. The chain carries TRBV2 and TRBJ2-5; TRBD1 is a possible D gene (6 bases). Germline V CDR1 and CDR2: SNHLY, FYNNEI. The CDR3 runs to 14 residues. V was cut by 7 bases and J by 5 bases, with 17 bases left in between. The covered CDR3 bases are TGTGCCAGCAATCGGGACACCGGAGAGGAGACC. Its protein is CASNRDTGEET. The entire CDR3 sequence reads CASNRDTGEETQYF.

Notes on this clone: The read falls 3 residues short of the CDR3 end, and the missing part is taken from the germline J gene. Other DNA sequences from this sample encode an identical CDR3 as well. The rearrangement links TRBV18 to TRBJ1-6, with 8 bases that match TRBD1. V gave up 0 bases and J gave up 7 bases; unmatched junction bases: 2. Germline V CDR1 and CDR2: KGHSH, LQKENI. The CDR3 extends over 15 amino acids. CDR3 loop: CASSPPRTGNSPLHF. CDR3 bases read: TGTGCCAGCTCACCACCGCGGACAGGGAATTCACCC.

Of note for this clone: From the germline J gene comes the end of the CDR3, since the read stops 3 residues before it. The rearrangement joins TRBV30 to TRBJ2-1; D gene unclear. The CDR3 loop spans 14 amino acids. The V gene's germline CDR1 is GTSNPN and CDR2 SVGIG (reference sequence). Trimming left V 0 bases short and J 6 bases short, with 12 bases between. The CDR3 DNA, read in part, is TGTGCCTGGAGTGTATTTAAGGGCCGCAATGAG. Its protein product is CAWSVFKGRNE. The whole CDR3 protein is CAWSVFKGRNEQFF.

The DNA read from the CDR3 is TGCGCCAGCAGCAGGACAGGGGGCTGGACAGATACC. Amino acids: CASSRTGGWTDT. The whole CDR3 protein reads CASSRTGGWTDTQYF. V usage is TRBV5-1 and J usage is TRBJ2-5, with 11 bases identical to TRBD1. The read falls 3 residues short of the CDR3 end, and the missing part is taken from the germline J gene. This CDR3 is built from 15 residues. Per the germline V gene, CDR1 is SGHRS and CDR2 is YFSETQ.

Comment on this clone: The read stops 3 residues short of the end of the CDR3; the missing end is completed from the germline J gene. The genes are TRBV7-2 and TRBJ1-2, with TRBD1 matching over 8 bases. CDR1 is SGHTA and CDR2 is FQGNSA in the germline V gene. CDR3 length: 14 amino acids. V shed 5 bases, J shed 2 bases, and the junction held 4 bases outside the gene matches. CDR3 DNA, as far as it was read: TGTGCCAGCAGCCCCCGGACAGGGAACTATGGC. Its translation is CASSPRTGNYG. The entire CDR3 is CASSPRTGNYGYTF.

Comment on this clone: The read gets to within 3 residues of the CDR3 end, and the germline J gene fills in the rest. V and J are TRBV19 and TRBJ2-3; D perhaps matches TRBD1 (5 bases). The CDR3 extends over 13 amino acids. Per germline, CDR1 LNHDA and CDR2 SQIVND (reference sequence). The CDR3 bases that were read are TGTGCCAGTAGTATGGACAACAATCAGCCG. Encoded protein: CASSMDNNQP. The full CDR3 is CASSMDNNQPQYF. Looking up the rest from reference TRBV19 and TRBJ2-3 gives the full variable domain: DGGITQSPKYLFRKEGQNVTLSCEQNLNHDAMYWYRQDPGQGLRLIYYSQIVNDFQKGDIAEGYSVSREKKESFPLTVTSAQKNPTAFYLCASSMDNNQPQYFGPGTRLTVL.

Turning to this clone: The CDR3 goes on 3 residues after the read ends, and that part is filled in from the germline J gene. The chain recombines TRBV7-9 with TRBJ2-3, with 9 bases aligning to TRBD2. Germline CDR1 is SEHNR and CDR2 is FQNEAQ (reference sequence). V was pared by 3 bases and J by 3 bases, with 4 bases of the junction left unmatched. The CDR3 length is 15 residues. The covered CDR3 bases are TGTGCCAGCAGCTTTGTAGCGGGAGCAACAGATACG. Amino acid sequence: CASSFVAGATDT. The whole CDR3 protein reads CASSFVAGATDTQYF.

Concerning this clone: The DNA ends 3 residues before the CDR3 does, and the rest of the CDR3 is filled in from the germline J gene. The chain combines TRBV28 with TRBJ1-5, with D possibly matching TRBD1 (6 bases). The CDR3 has 17 residues. The V gene lost 2 bases and the J gene lost 0 bases, with 14 bases spanning the gap. Germline CDR1 MDHEN, CDR2 SYDVKM. The CDR3 sequence: CASSLMGAGYSNQPQHF. The sequenced CDR3 bases are TGTGCCAGCAGTTTAATGGGGGCGGGATATAGCAATCAGCCC.

The part of the CDR3 DNA that was read is TGTGCCAGCTCTATACAGGGGCGAGAGACC. It translates to CASSIQGRET. The CDR3 reads in full as CASSIQGRETQYF. The chain joins TRBV18 to TRBJ2-5; the match to TRBD1 covers 7 bases. The sequenced fragment ends 3 residues before the CDR3 boundary, so the rest is inferred from the germline J gene. Per the germline V gene, CDR1 is KGHSH and CDR2 is LQKENI. CDR3 length equals 13 residues. The V segment lost 6 bases and the J segment 4 bases; nucleotides outside the gene matches: 5.

As to this clone: Read sequence stops 3 residues before the CDR3 end, and the germline J gene provides the missing end. The chain couples TRBV7-2 to TRBJ1-2; no definite D call. The CDR3 spans 14 residues. Per germline, CDR1 SGHTA and CDR2 FQGNSA. CDR3 bases read: TGTGCCAGCAGGAGACGGACTCTCAAGGACGGC. This codes for CASRRRTLKDG. The full CDR3 reads CASRRRTLKDGYTF. The whole variable domain, remainder taken from reference TRBV7-2 and TRBJ1-2, is GAGVSQSPSNKVTEKGKDVELRCDPISGHTALYWYRQSLGQGLEFLIYFQGNSAPDKSGLPSDRFSAERTGGSVSTLTIQRTQQEDSAVYLCASRRRTLKDGYTFGSGTRLTVV.

In the case of this clone: The sequence runs out 3 residues before the end of the CDR3; the remainder is reconstructed from the germline J gene. This rearrangement joins TRBV20-1 to TRBJ1-1; possible D gene TRBD1, 5 bases. The CDR3 contains 11 residues. The germline V gene encodes CDR1 DFQATT and CDR2 SNEGSKA (reference sequence). The CDR3 spells CSASLGREAFF. Incomplete CDR3 DNA: TGCAGTGCTAGTTTGGGGCGGGAA.

In the case of this clone: Sequencing ends 3 residues short of the CDR3 end; the germline J gene provides the rest. The V and J genes are TRBV2 and TRBJ2-2, with 7 positions matching TRBD2. V gave up 7 bases and J gave up 5 bases; unmatched junction bases: 4. Looked up from germline, CDR1 is SNHLY and CDR2 is FYNNEI. CDR3 length: 13 amino acids. The CDR3 loop reads CASTWEGTGELFF. Incomplete CDR3 DNA: TGTGCCAGCACTTGGGAGGGGACCGGGGAG.